This TCR beta chain was recorded in a study of technical replicates of blood from a few donors (dated by TCRdb to about 2017). Library method: the immunoSEQ multiplex PCR assay. In its TCRdb copy, this immuneACCESS table keeps in-frame sequences only and misses some clones. Where compared with another copy, unresolved V genes explain less than half of these, and the others have no known cause. In this sample the table shows tens of thousands of clones, roughly 88% of which occur a single time. 4.6% of the sample rests with the top ten. There are 14 amino acids in the CDR3, from cysteine to phenylalanine inclusive. Solely the CDR3 DNA is kept, with 42 bases framed from the first base. The trim is 1 base for V and 3 bases for J, with a gap of 9 bases between the germline ends. Via the germline V gene, CDR1 is SGHTA and CDR2 FQGTGA. Concerning this clone: No antigen is known for it. It has no much larger one-base neighbor in the sample; base qualities were not kept.

Sequenced material: PBMCs. The sequence derives from a human donor in good health. Some clones in this sample may be carry-over from other donors' samples. The chain joins TRBV7-3 to TRBJ1-1, with an unclear D gene assignment. This receptor carries the CDR3 CASSLSGRDTEAFF. The nucleotide sequence is given as TGTGCCAGCAGCTTAAGCGGGCGGGACACTGAAGCTTTCTTT. Where the CDR3 stops, the reference TRBV7-3 and TRBJ1-1 genes take over; the full variable domain is GAGVSQTPSNKVTEKGKYVELRCDPISGHTALYWYRQSLGQGPEFLIYFQGTGAADDSGLPNDRFFAVRPEGSVSTLKIQRTERGDSAVYLCASSLSGRDTEAFFGQGTRLTVV.